What follows describes a single TCR beta chain. There is no known antigen for this receptor. No base-level quality is on record; no much larger clone is a single base apart. V is reduced by 6 bases and J by 0 bases, leaving a spacing of 15 bases between them. The CDR3 covers 15 residues, taking in both the cysteine and the phenylalanine. Just CDR3 DNA is preserved here, 45 bases in frame from base 1. This entry comes from a study of T cell repertoires in cytomegalovirus infection (dated by TCRdb to about 2019). As for the study more broadly: Alongside well-studied HLA-B-restricted epitopes, the peptide stimulations were aimed at recently identified HLA-C-restricted CMV epitopes, whose presentation resists viral immunomodulation. Donor HLA type was relevant to the analysis, as public TCR beta signatures indicated carriage of CMV infection together with the matching HLA type. The study at large found these results: The ex vivo response was dominated by HLA-C-restricted CMV-specific TCR beta clonotypes, and the single most frequent clonotype in two of eight donors was supplied by these HLA-C-restricted clonotypes. Carriers of CMV infection plus the relevant HLA type were discriminated by the cumulative frequency of public TCR beta family members in the study cohort and in an independent 352-donor cohort.

Sequencing used an Illumina HiSeq 1500. The public sequencing data were trimmed at Q25 with fastp and processed into clonotypes with MiXCR by TCRdb, which kept only in-frame beta chains. Each entry merges the rows of one CDR3 protein and shows their most common DNA and genes. The table for this sample lists some 700,000 distinct CDR3 sequences; roughly 30% of them were counted only once. About 20% of the sample goes to the ten largest clones. This sample's treatment or condition label indicates: in vitro stimulation with specific CMV peptide epitopes to enrich CMV-specific T cells. This TCR derives from a human donor in good health (CMV status not recorded). Some clones in this sample may be carry-over from other donors' samples. The sample consisted of cultured PBMCs, taken from culture after CMV antigen stimulation. The V and J segments used are TRBV12-3 or TRBV12-4 and TRBJ2-7, and possibly TRBD1, on 6 matching bases. The CDR3 reads as follows: CASRVQGAPSYEQYF. At the DNA level, the sequence is TGTGCCAGCAGAGTACAGGGCGCGCCCTCCTACGAGCAGTACTTC.